This section outlines one TCR beta chain sequence together with its context. These data are taken from a study of blood T cells in healthy people across ages. The use of a sample-barcoded 5' primer and a J-beta primer mix characterized a second PCR of roughly 6 to 12 cycles. TCRdb re-derived calls from the 5' RACE reads in MiXCR, one entry per CDR3 protein. The sample consists of 600,000 to 1,000,000 distinct CDR3 sequences, 20% to 30% of them appearing once. CDR1 MDHEN and CDR2 SYDVKM come from the germline V gene. The CDR3 length is 11 residues. Trimming removed 6 bases at V and 10 bases at J, with 7 bases between. This sample was shared with a second study, whose subject was T cells of mothers and their children. That source adds: Five to seven children, together with their three healthy Caucasian mothers, made up the donors.

This sequence originates from a boy aged 5-17 years in good health. Sequencing was done on a sample of blood. V usage is TRBV28 and J usage is TRBJ1-6; no definite D call. Written as DNA, the CDR3 is TGTGCCAGCAGCGAAGAGTCACCCCTCCACTTT. Protein product: CASSEESPLHF.